A selection of T cell receptor beta chains follows, all from one sample in a study of CD8 T cells in ankylosing spondylitis. TCRdb redid the calling of the 5' RACE reads with MiXCR, one entry per CDR3 protein. The table includes 100,000 to 150,000 distinct CDR3 sequences, around 13% detected once. The sample taken for sequencing was blood, either unsorted or a sorted T cell fraction (not recorded which). The receptors stem from a female donor with ankylosing spondylitis or in good health (not recorded which). CDR3s include the opening cysteine and the closing phenylalanine or tryptophan. D genes are given only for firm matches. The size entry is marked missing in some rows and otherwise reads once, few, many or a size class.

clone_size	v_call	d_call	j_call	cdr3_nt	cdr3_aa
many	TRBV11-2	NA	TRBJ1-1	TGTGCCAGCAGCTTAGGTTGGACTGAAGCTTTCTTT	CASSLGWTEAFF
many	TRBV29-1	NA	TRBJ1-1	TGCAGCGTTGAAGATCGAGCTTTCTTT	CSVEDRAFF
NA	TRBV2	NA	TRBJ2-1	TGTGCCAGCAGTGAACTCGGGTGGGGCGGGATCAATGAGCAGTTCTTC	CASSELGWGGINEQFF
many	TRBV20-1	NA	TRBJ2-3	TGCAGTGCTAGAGTGGACTCGACAAACACAGATACGCAGTATTTT	CSARVDSTNTDTQYF
many	TRBV20-1	NA	TRBJ1-1	TGCAGTGCTAGAGATCGAGGTGGCAGGGTGAACACTGAAGCTTTCTTT	CSARDRGGRVNTEAFF
NA	TRBV30	NA	TRBJ2-5	TGTGCCTGGAGCCCTGAGACGGTGCCCAGGACCCAGTACTTC	CAWSPETVPRTQYF
many	TRBV11-2	NA	TRBJ2-7	TGTGCCAGCAGCCGCGGGGGCCGAACCTACGAGCAGTACTTC	CASSRGGRTYEQYF
many	TRBV6-1	TRBD2	TRBJ2-7	TGTGCCAGCATGGGACTAGCGGGGGCTTTCGCCTACGAGCAGTACTTC	CASMGLAGAFAYEQYF
few	TRBV5-1	NA	TRBJ2-7	TGCGCCAGCAGCTTTGATCGTGGCGGCTACGAGCAGTACTTC	CASSFDRGGYEQYF
once	TRBV28	TRBD1	TRBJ1-2	TGTGCCAGCAGATCGGGACAGACCAACTATGGCTACACCTTC	CASRSGQTNYGYTF